Given below is one T cell receptor beta chain in context. Its cognate antigen has yet to be identified. Its ends do not fully match the called genes, so a read error is possible. The data were obtained in a study of post-analysis software for immune sequencing data (dated by TCRdb to about 2015). In terms of the full investigation: Relapsing-remitting, secondary progressive and progressive-relapsing multiple sclerosis were recorded as disease courses, and subtype annotation was lacking for some patients. The patient repertoires were compared against more than 10 previously published healthy control repertoires obtained from donors aged about 6 to 27 years. A subset of samples was prepared in parallel using single-end sample barcoding, then pooled and co-amplified after Illumina adapter ligation. Study-level results and caveats: Direct clustering with F measure revealed strong co-clustering of samples prepared in the same batch, which led to a batch-effect correction. Multiple sclerosis patients had significantly lower normalized Chao1 diversity than controls, a result that suggests substantial peripheral T-cell clonal expansion. The control group was slightly older than the multiple sclerosis patient group. Roughly 5 TRBV segments, including TRBV5-6, TRBV5-1 and TRBV20-1, were significantly more frequent in patients than controls.

TCR beta repertoires were profiled from peripheral blood of roughly twelve young patients with multiple sclerosis to demonstrate the VDJtools post-analysis software. The patients with multiple sclerosis were children and adolescents between about 6 and 17 years of age. The CDR3 contains 13 residues, cysteine and phenylalanine counted. The retained sequence is limited to the CDR3, 39 bases, with the frame set at the first base. Per the germline V gene, SGHTA is the CDR1 and FQGNSA is the CDR2. The method was PCR. Sequencing was performed on an Illumina HiSeq 2500. To reduce PCR and sequencing biases, unique molecular identifiers were incorporated into the TCR beta cDNA libraries. Approximately 500,000 cDNA molecules were obtained for every 1 to 10 million input T cells, so each molecule roughly corresponded to one T cell. Patient libraries were prepared and sequenced with the same protocol used for the earlier healthy control dataset. Samples belonging to the same batch were prepared together, multiplexed and sequenced on a shared HiSeq lane. Processing in the source paper ran as follows. MIGEC was used to process the raw barcoded reads, and molecular identifier groups with only a single read were discarded before consensus assembly and CDR3 extraction. VDJtools was used for post-analysis of the clonotype tables, with diversity normalized by down-sampling every dataset to the smallest sample size. In repertoire overlap clustering, CDR3 amino acid sequences, but not nucleotide sequences, were matched to correct batch-related cross-sample contamination. The public reads were reanalyzed by TCRdb: fastp trimming at Q25, MiXCR alignment, in-frame beta chains only. Duplicate CDR3 protein sequences are folded into a single record with the most common DNA and genes. The V and J calls here are based on TCRdb, not the publication. The sample table holds about half a million distinct CDR3 sequences, of which roughly 46% were seen once. The ten largest clones represent around 10% of the sample.

Recombination joined TRBV7-2 with TRBJ1-2; a tentative D match to TRBD1 spans 6 bases. Sequences were obtained from blood. The source of this sequence is a girl aged 5-17 years with multiple sclerosis. The CDR3 protein is CASSLADGGGFTF. The sequenced DNA is TGTGCCAGCAGCTTAGCTGACGGCGGGGGCTTCACCTTC.